The 27 T cell receptor beta chains given below trace back to one sample, sequenced in a study of shared clonotypes between healthy human individuals. Measured with immunoSEQ multiplex PCR; TCRdb has only the in-frame clones, and not every one. In the table there are roughly 2.4 million clones, around 95% of which are singletons. Source material: naive CD4+ T cells sorted from blood. Sample subset: CD45RA+ positively selected. The receptors originated from a man aged 18-30 years in good health.

The gene calls are TRBV29-1 and TRBJ1-1, with D hard to call. There are 13 residues in the CDR3. Between the trimmed V and J ends, which lost 4 bases and 8 bases, there was a span of 17 bases. CDR1 and CDR2 from the germline V gene are SQVTM and ANQGSEA. CDR3 DNA: TGCAGCGTTGCCCATGGGCAGGCCCTAGAAGCTTTCTTT. It is translated as CSVAHGQALEAFF. Looking up the rest from reference TRBV29-1 and TRBJ1-1 gives the full variable domain: SAVISQKPSRDICQRGTSLTIQCQVDSQVTMMFWYRQQPGQSLTLIATANQGSEATYESGFVIDKFPISRPNLTFSTLTVSNMSPEDSSIYLCSVAHGQALEAFFGQGTRLTVV.

Remarks on this clone: Other DNA sequences in this sample translate to the same CDR3. The rearrangement links TRBV6-5 to TRBJ1-1; D gene ambiguous. From germline, CDR1 is MNHEY and CDR2 SVGAGI. The CDR3 length is 13 residues. Trimming took 0 bases from V and 2 from J, leaving 4 bases between them. The CDR3 coding sequence is TGTGCCAGCAGTTACTCTAGTAACACTGAAGCTTTCTTT. Translated: CASSYSSNTEAFF.

Only one count was recorded for this clone. This sequence joins TRBV19 and TRBJ1-6, with 7 bases identical to TRBD1. With V trimmed by 2 bases and J by 10 bases, 17 bases remained unmatched. CDR1 LNHDA and CDR2 SQIVND come from the germline V gene (reference sequence). The CDR3 contains 18 residues. The DNA of the CDR3 is TGTGCCAGTAGTATAAATTTTAGGGGGGGACAGAACATGTCACCCCTCCACTTT. It specifies CASSINFRGGQNMSPLHF. Full variable domain (remainder filled in from reference TRBV19 and TRBJ1-6): DGGITQSPKYLFRKEGQNVTLSCEQNLNHDAMYWYRQDPGQGLRLIYYSQIVNDFQKGDIAEGYSVSREKKESFPLTVTSAQKNPTAFYLCASSINFRGGQNMSPLHFGNGTRLTVT.

The chain uses TRBV18 and TRBJ2-3, with 10 bases matching TRBD2. Losses at the gene ends were 6 bases for V and 6 bases for J; bases not matched to a gene: 15. Germline V gene data show CDR1 as KGHSH and CDR2 as LQKENI. The CDR3 runs 17 residues. CDR3 sequence: CASSPPGLARVSDTQYF. Written as DNA, the CDR3 is TGTGCCAGCTCGCCCCCGGGACTAGCGAGGGTCTCCGATACGCAGTATTTT.

In its sample, this clone was seen a few times. Other DNA sequences in this specimen translate into the identical CDR3. The rearrangement uses TRBV6-5 and TRBJ2-7; maybe TRBD1 (6 bases). The V and J ends lost 4 bases and 6 bases respectively, with 10 bases between them. Germline-derived CDR1 and CDR2 are MNHEY and SVGAGI. The CDR3 is 12 residues long. The CDR3 DNA reads as TGTGCCAGCAGTTCCACAGGGAGCGAGCAGTACTTC. Translation gives CASSSTGSEQYF.

The V gene is TRBV11-2, the J gene TRBJ2-1, with D tentatively TRBD2 (6 bases). This CDR3 spans 15 amino acids. Germline V gene lookup returns CDR1 SGHAT and CDR2 FQNNGV. V was trimmed by 0 bases and J by 14 bases, leaving 20 bases between them. The CDR3 coding sequence is TGTGCCAGCAGCTTAGATCACGGGCTCCCGGGAGTGGAGTTCTTC. This sequence encodes CASSLDHGLPGVEFF.

The chain employs TRBV11-3 and TRBJ2-2, with D unclear. Germline V gives CDR1 SGHNT, CDR2 YENEEA. The CDR3 has 16 amino acids. With 5 bases removed from V and 0 bases from J, the gap between germline ends came to 13 bases. CDR3 loop: CASSQMTVSNTGELFF. In nucleotides, the CDR3 is TGTGCCAGCAGCCAGATGACTGTTTCGAACACCGGGGAGCTGTTTTTT.

This clone is a singleton in its sample. The chain uses TRBV10-3 and TRBJ2-2, with D possibly being TRBD1 (6 bases). Germline CDR1 and CDR2: ENHRY and SYGVKD. The CDR3 is 14 residues long. Trimming cost V 8 bases and J 1 base, with 11 bases left between them. This chain's CDR3 is CAIGTGQNTGELFF. Written as DNA, the CDR3 is TGTGCCATCGGAACAGGGCAGAACACCGGGGAGCTGTTTTTT.

This clone was picked up a small number of times. This sequence joins TRBV10-3 and TRBJ1-5, with D unclear. The ends were cut back, 0 bases at V and 5 bases at J, with 5 bases in the middle. Germline CDR1 and CDR2: ENHRY and SYGVKD. The CDR3 is made up of 13 amino acids. This CDR3 is CAISESTDQPQHF. Here the CDR3 DNA reads TGTGCCATCAGTGAGTCGACGGATCAGCCCCAGCATTTT.

CDR3 residues: CAWRSGGDTGELFF. CDR3 bases: TGTGCCTGGAGAAGCGGGGGGGACACCGGGGAGCTGTTTTTT. This chain joins TRBV30 and TRBJ2-2; 10 bases map to TRBD2. V lost 3 bases, J lost 3 bases, and 1 base stayed unmatched. The CDR3 runs 14 residues. Per the germline V gene, CDR1 is GTSNPN and CDR2 is SVGIG (reference sequence).

With regard to this clone: Within the sample, other DNA sequences also encode this same CDR3. The chain has TRBV7-2 and TRBJ2-7, with D possibly TRBD2 on 6 matching bases. The CDR3 has 14 amino acids. Per the germline V gene, CDR1 is SGHTA and CDR2 is FQGNSA. V lost 3 bases, J lost 0 bases, and 9 bases lay in between. The CDR3 loop reads CASSFSGSSYEQYF. The CDR3 DNA reads TGTGCCAGCAGCTTTAGCGGAAGCTCCTACGAGCAGTACTTC.

The chain links TRBV23-1 to TRBJ2-3, with 15 bases that match TRBD2. TRBV23-1 is labeled an ORF, and its function is uncertain. With 8 bases clipped from V and 7 bases from J, the junction kept 10 bases outside the gene matches. This CDR3 region has 16 residues. The CDR3 loop reads CASGRTSGRARYTQYF. CDR3 DNA: TGCGCCAGCGGCCGGACTAGCGGGAGGGCCCGGTATACGCAGTATTTT.

The sample holds one count of this clone. The CDR3 nucleotides are TGTGCCAGCAGCGTGCGTACCGGGACAGGGGCGAACGAGCAGTACTTC. Translation: CASSVRTGTGANEQYF. The chain has TRBV5-4 and TRBJ2-7, with 10 bases identical to TRBD1. The germline gives CDR1 SGHNT, CDR2 YYREEE (reference sequence). The CDR3 length is 16 residues. The junction had 12 bases not matched to a gene; V was cut back by 4 bases and J by 5 bases.

CDR3 sequence: CASSLPGQAQISHYGYTF. CDR3 DNA: TGTGCCAGCAGTCTACCGGGACAGGCGCAGATATCCCACTATGGCTACACCTTC. The chain employs TRBV28 and TRBJ1-2, with 8 positions matching TRBD1. Germline CDR1 MDHEN, CDR2 SYDVKM. This CDR3 region has 18 residues. Unmatched junction bases numbered 17, after V lost 5 bases and J lost 3 bases.

The chain uses TRBV23-1 and TRBJ1-5, with TRBD1 matching over 7 bases. TRBV23-1 is designated an ORF whose function remains uncertain. CDR3 size: 16 residues. With 4 bases clipped from V and 3 bases from J, the junction kept 9 bases outside the gene matches. CDR3 protein: CASSPRTGRDNQPQHF. The DNA for the CDR3 is TGCGCCAGCAGTCCGCGGACAGGAAGGGACAATCAGCCCCAGCATTTT.

The rearrangement uses TRBV10-1 and TRBJ2-7; TRBD1 is a possible D gene (5 bases). Germline V gene data show CDR1 as WNHNN and CDR2 as SYGVQD (reference sequence). The V end was cut by 3 bases, the J end by 3 bases, with 12 bases between. There are 14 residues in the CDR3. CDR3: CASSDRQTLYEQYF. CDR3 DNA sequence: TGCGCCAGCAGTGACAGACAGACCCTCTACGAGCAGTACTTC.

The genes are TRBV4-1 and TRBJ2-3; tentatively, D is TRBD2 (6 bases). The length of the CDR3 is 15 residues. Germline V lookup: CDR1 MGHRA, CDR2 YSYEKL. V dropped 1 base and J dropped 0 bases, with 8 bases sitting between them. The CDR3 DNA is TGCGCCAGCAGCCAAGGGGCGGGGAGCACAGATACGCAGTATTTT. Its translation: CASSQGAGSTDTQYF.

Details on this clone: Additional DNA sequences in this sample encode the identical CDR3. The CDR3 region has the DNA TGTGCCAGCAGCTTAGGTAGCTCCTACGAGCAGTACTTC. It translates to CASSLGSSYEQYF. The V gene is TRBV11-2, the J gene TRBJ2-7; D is ambiguous. The CDR3 has 13 amino acids. The germline gives CDR1 SGHAT, CDR2 FQNNGV. V gave up 1 base and J gave up 0 bases, with 4 bases separating them.

The J gene is TRBJ1-1, the V gene TRBV6-5; tentatively, D is TRBD1 (6 bases). The CDR3 contains 14 residues. Germline CDR1 reads MNHEY; CDR2 reads SVGAGI. Trimming took off 5 bases at V and 6 bases at J, with 16 bases between the two ends. CDR3: CASSPDRIASEAFF. CDR3 nucleotide sequence: TGTGCCAGCAGTCCCGACAGGATCGCTTCTGAAGCTTTCTTT.

The rearrangement joins TRBV5-1 to TRBJ2-5; 13 bases map to TRBD2. The CDR3 covers 17 residues. Germline CDR1 SGHRS, CDR2 YFSETQ. V gave up 3 bases and J gave up 1 base; unmatched junction bases: 6. This CDR3 reads CASSSGLAGASQETQYF. CDR3 DNA sequence: TGCGCCAGCAGCTCCGGACTAGCGGGAGCGTCCCAAGAGACCCAGTACTTC.

With respect to this clone: The junction departs from the called germline gene at one end, perhaps through a read error. The chain combines TRBV7-7 with TRBJ2-3; D may be TRBD1 (5 bases). The germline gives CDR1 SSHAT, CDR2 FNYEAQ (reference sequence). The CDR3 extends over 14 amino acids. The CDR3 loop is CASSFGRGTDTQYF. The CDR3 region has the DNA TGTGCTAGCAGCTTCGGCAGGGGCACAGATACGCAGTATTTT.

This clone was counted a single time. The V gene is TRBV18, the J gene TRBJ2-2, with D hard to call. The germline V gene has CDR1 KGHSH and CDR2 LQKENI. V was trimmed by 5 bases and J by 3 bases, leaving 4 bases between them. The CDR3 has 12 residues. CDR3 in amino acids: CASSRDTGELFF. The CDR3 bases are TGTGCCAGCTCAAGGGACACCGGGGAGCTGTTTTTT.

Note on this clone: This same CDR3 is encoded by further DNA sequences in the sample. The chain joins TRBV2 to TRBJ1-6; tentative D call: TRBD1 (6 bases). CDR3 length: 16 residues. The V and J ends lost 6 bases and 0 bases respectively, with 12 bases between them. Germline CDR1 and CDR2: SNHLY and FYNNEI. CDR3 loop: CASSGGGSSYNSPLHF. CDR3 nucleotide sequence: TGTGCCAGCAGCGGGGGGGGCAGCTCCTATAATTCACCCCTCCACTTT.

The chain carries TRBV5-1 and TRBJ2-2; D might be TRBD1 (5 bases). Germline CDR1 SGHRS, CDR2 YFSETQ. There are 14 residues in the CDR3. V lost 4 bases and J 6 bases, leaving 13 bases between the germline ends. The CDR3 region has the DNA TGCGCCAGCAGCCTCGAATGGGGCCCCGGGGAGCTGTTTTTT. Protein product: CASSLEWGPGELFF.

The V and J genes are TRBV25-1 and TRBJ1-1, with TRBD1 as a possible D gene (5 bases). V lost 2 bases, J lost 10 bases, and 23 bases lay in between. The CDR3 length is 16 residues. In germline, CDR1 is MGHDK, CDR2 SYGVNS. The CDR3, as DNA: TGTGCCAGCAGTGAAAGGCGGGACTTTGTAGGGGTCGGAGCTTTCTTT. Its translation is CASSERRDFVGVGAFF.

This rearrangement joins TRBV6-1 to TRBJ1-5; no reliable D call. The CDR3 has 15 amino acids. Trimming stripped 0 bases from V and 5 bases from J, with 11 bases between. The germline V gene encodes CDR1 MNHNS and CDR2 SASEGT. The CDR3 nucleotides read TGTGCCAGCAGTGAAGCCCCTGCCACCTATCAGCCCCAGCATTTT. Protein: CASSEAPATYQPQHF.

The chain combines TRBV19 with TRBJ1-5, with 8 bases aligning to TRBD1. CDR3 size: 15 residues. CDR1 and CDR2 (germline): LNHDA, SQIVND (reference sequence). V was clipped by 7 bases and J by 4 bases; unmatched bases: 9. The CDR3 region has the DNA TGTGCCAGTACCGACTCAGGGGGCTCTAATCAGCCCCAGCATTTT. Its translation is CASTDSGGSNQPQHF.